A selection of T cell receptor beta chains follows, all from one sample in a study of Ad26.COV2.S vaccination and SARS-CoV-2 variants. Clones were read by immunoSEQ multiplex PCR, and TCRdb kept only the in-frame ones, dropping some. The sample has about 370,000 clones; around nine tenths are singletons. The sample here was peripheral blood, taken in a trial of Ad26.COV2.S vaccine versus placebo. These receptors were collected from a person between 18 and 59 years old who received the Ad26.COV2.S COVID-19 vaccine or a placebo. Both conserved end residues are part of each CDR3. Fields, in order: clone size, D gene, V gene, J gene, CDR3 DNA, CDR3 protein. D genes are given only for firm matches. For some rows the clone size is stated as once, few or many, or as a class when expanded; others skip it.

size: -; D: -; V: TRBV29-1; J: TRBJ1-2; DNA: TGCAGCGTTGAATGGTGGGACTATGGCTACACCTTC; CDR3: CSVEWWDYGYTF
size: -; D: -; V: TRBV4-1; J: TRBJ2-7; DNA: TGCGCCAGCAGCCAAGTAGGGGGCGCGGGAAAAACCTACGAGCAGTACTTC; CDR3: CASSQVGGAGKTYEQYF
size: -; D: -; V: TRBV28; J: TRBJ2-7; DNA: TGTGCCAGCAGTTCCCCTCCTGACGAGCAGTACTTC; CDR3: CASSSPPDEQYF
size: -; D: -; V: TRBV7-6; J: TRBJ1-6; DNA: TGTGCCAGCAGCCGTGGCGGTTCACCCCTCCACTTT; CDR3: CASSRGGSPLHF
size: -; D: -; V: TRBV28; J: TRBJ2-1; DNA: TGTGCCAGCAGGGCCGCGACCTACAATGAGCAGTTCTTC; CDR3: CASRAATYNEQFF
size: -; D: -; V: TRBV28; J: TRBJ1-6; DNA: TGTGCCAGCAGTTTACAAGGGTGGTATTCACCCCTCCACTTT; CDR3: CASSLQGWYSPLHF
size: -; D: -; V: TRBV3-1/TRBV3-2; J: TRBJ1-1; DNA: TGTGCCAGCAGCCACGGGCAGGGAGCTTTCTTT; CDR3: CASSHGQGAFF
size: -; D: -; V: TRBV19; J: TRBJ2-7; DNA: TGTGCCAGCGGTAGTGGGAGTTATTACGAGCAGTACTTC; CDR3: CASGSGSYYEQYF
size: many; D: TRBD1; V: TRBV24-1; J: TRBJ1-1; DNA: TGTGCCACCAGTGACAGCAGGGGGCGCGTCACTGAAGCTTTCTTT; CDR3: CATSDSRGRVTEAFF
size: -; D: TRBD1; V: TRBV6-1; J: TRBJ1-1; DNA: TGTGCCAGCAGTGAGGCAGGGGGCCTCACTGAAGCTTTCTTT; CDR3: CASSEAGGLTEAFF
size: few; D: TRBD2; V: TRBV5-6; J: TRBJ2-1; DNA: TGTGCCAGCAGCTTGGGACTAGCGGAGGCCAATGAGCAGTTCTTC; CDR3: CASSLGLAEANEQFF
size: once; D: -; V: TRBV12-3/TRBV12-4; J: TRBJ1-5; DNA: TGTGCCAGCAGTTTAGCCACCGGGCAGCCCCAGCATTTT; CDR3: CASSLATGQPQHF
size: -; D: TRBD2; V: TRBV7-2; J: TRBJ2-1; DNA: TGTGCCAGCAGCTTAGTAAGGACTAGGGTCAATGAGCAGTTCTTC; CDR3: CASSLVRTRVNEQFF
size: -; D: -; V: TRBV10-2; J: TRBJ2-1; DNA: TGCGCCAGCAGTGAAATAGCGTCCACCTACAATGAGCAGTTCTTC; CDR3: CASSEIASTYNEQFF
size: once; D: -; V: TRBV12-3/TRBV12-4; J: TRBJ2-2; DNA: TGTGCCAGCAGTTTTCCCACCGGGGAGCTGTTTTTT; CDR3: CASSFPTGELFF
size: -; D: -; V: TRBV19; J: TRBJ1-5; DNA: TGTGCCAGTAGTTACAGGACAGACCATCAGCCCCAGCATTTT; CDR3: CASSYRTDHQPQHF
size: -; D: -; V: TRBV9; J: TRBJ2-2; DNA: TGTGCCAGCAGCCCTAGGGGCACGAACACCGGGGAGCTGTTTTTT; CDR3: CASSPRGTNTGELFF
size: -; D: -; V: TRBV5-1; J: TRBJ2-2; DNA: TGCGCCAGCAGCTTGGCCCCGGGCAGGATCAACACCGGGGAGCTGTTTTTT; CDR3: CASSLAPGRINTGELFF
size: -; D: -; V: TRBV12-3/TRBV12-4; J: TRBJ2-5; DNA: TGTGCCAGCAGTTTCGCGGGGAAGGAGACCCAGTACTTC; CDR3: CASSFAGKETQYF
size: -; D: -; V: TRBV7-3; J: TRBJ2-7; DNA: TGTGCCAGCAGCCTCGGGAGCGGCGTGCCCAACGAGCAGTACTTC; CDR3: CASSLGSGVPNEQYF
size: few; D: -; V: TRBV6-5; J: TRBJ2-5; DNA: TGTGCCAGCAGCCAAACTCAGGGGCCCGGGGAGACCCAGTACTTC; CDR3: CASSQTQGPGETQYF
size: -; D: -; V: TRBV19; J: TRBJ2-1; DNA: TGTGCCAGTAGTTGGAGTCGGGGGAGCTCCTACAATGAGCAGTTCTTC; CDR3: CASSWSRGSSYNEQFF
size: -; D: -; V: TRBV28; J: TRBJ1-3; DNA: TGTGCCAGCAGTACCGAGACAGGCAACACCATATATTTT; CDR3: CASSTETGNTIYF
size: -; D: -; V: TRBV7-2; J: TRBJ1-6; DNA: TGTGCCAGCAGCTACTCACCCCAGGGACCACCCCTCCACTTT; CDR3: CASSYSPQGPPLHF
size: -; D: -; V: TRBV14; J: TRBJ2-3; DNA: TGTGCCAGCAGCCAAAATGCAGGACCAGATACGCAGTATTTT; CDR3: CASSQNAGPDTQYF
size: -; D: -; V: TRBV5-1; J: TRBJ2-5; DNA: TGCGCCAGCAGCTTGGGGAGCGTGGGAGAGACCCAGTACTTC; CDR3: CASSLGSVGETQYF
size: -; D: TRBD1; V: TRBV25-1; J: TRBJ1-3; DNA: TGTGCCAGCAACGACAGGGGCTCTGGAAACACCATATATTTT; CDR3: CASNDRGSGNTIYF
size: once; D: TRBD2; V: TRBV19; J: TRBJ2-7; DNA: TGTGCCAGTAGTACCCTACTAGCGGGAGGCCTGGACGAGCAGTACTTC; CDR3: CASSTLLAGGLDEQYF
size: -; D: -; V: TRBV28; J: TRBJ1-2; DNA: TGTGCCAGCAGAGGGGTCCGACGTGGCTACACCTTC; CDR3: CASRGVRRGYTF
size: -; D: -; V: TRBV27; J: TRBJ2-7; DNA: TGTGCCAGCAGTTTATCGGGCGTATACGAGCAGTACTTC; CDR3: CASSLSGVYEQYF
size: -; D: -; V: TRBV10-3; J: TRBJ1-2; DNA: TGTGCCATCAGGGAGGGTCCTACAGGGTCAAGTGGCTACACCTTC; CDR3: CAIREGPTGSSGYTF
size: -; D: TRBD1; V: TRBV29-1; J: TRBJ1-1; DNA: TGCAGCGTTGAAGTGACAGGGAGGATCACTGAAGCTTTCTTT; CDR3: CSVEVTGRITEAFF
size: few; D: -; V: TRBV3-1/TRBV3-2; J: TRBJ1-1; DNA: TGTGCCAGCAGCGTTGGACAGATTGAAGCTTTCTTT; CDR3: CASSVGQIEAFF
size: -; D: -; V: TRBV7-3; J: TRBJ2-2; DNA: TGTGCCAGCAGGGACGGGAGCGTGGGGACCGGGGAGCTGTTTTTT; CDR3: CASRDGSVGTGELFF
size: once; D: TRBD2; V: TRBV11-2; J: TRBJ2-5; DNA: TGTGCCAGCAGCCATCCGGGACTAGCGGGAGGGTTAGGTGAGACCCAGTACTTC; CDR3: CASSHPGLAGGLGETQYF
size: -; D: -; V: TRBV28; J: TRBJ1-2; DNA: TGTGCCAGCAGAGGGGACCTGCGGGGTTATGGCTACACCTTC; CDR3: CASRGDLRGYGYTF
size: -; D: TRBD2; V: TRBV27; J: TRBJ2-7; DNA: TGTGCCAGCAGGCAGCGGGAGAGGGCTGCCGGGCAGTACTTC; CDR3: CASRQRERAAGQYF
size: -; D: TRBD1; V: TRBV5-5; J: TRBJ2-7; DNA: TGTGCCAGCAGCTTGGACAGGGGGCGGTCCTGGGGCGACGAGCAGTACTTC; CDR3: CASSLDRGRSWGDEQYF
size: -; D: -; V: TRBV24-1; J: TRBJ2-5; DNA: TGTGCCACCAGCAGAGACAGCCAAGAGACCCAGTACTTC; CDR3: CATSRDSQETQYF
size: once; D: -; V: TRBV9; J: TRBJ2-2; DNA: TGTGCCAGCAGCCCAGCGGCGAACACCGGGGAGCTGTTTTTT; CDR3: CASSPAANTGELFF
size: -; D: TRBD1; V: TRBV19; J: TRBJ1-1; DNA: TGTGCCTGTAACAGGGGGCGCGAAACTGAAGCTTTCTTT; CDR3: CACNRGRETEAFF
size: few; D: -; V: TRBV6-5; J: TRBJ1-6; DNA: TGTGCCAGCAGTTACTCGAGACAGAACCATAATTCACCCCTCCACTTT; CDR3: CASSYSRQNHNSPLHF
size: -; D: -; V: TRBV2; J: TRBJ2-7; DNA: TGTGCCAGCAGTTCGGGAGCCCCCTACGAGCAGTACTTC; CDR3: CASSSGAPYEQYF
size: -; D: -; V: TRBV6-4; J: TRBJ2-3; DNA: TGTGCCAGCAGTGACTCGGGAGGGGGGTCAGATACGCAGTATTTT; CDR3: CASSDSGGGSDTQYF
size: -; D: -; V: TRBV2; J: TRBJ2-3; DNA: TGTACCACCGGGGCCACAGATACGCAGTATTTT; CDR3: CTTGATDTQYF
size: -; D: -; V: TRBV19; J: TRBJ2-5; DNA: TGTGCCAGTAGTATAGTGGGGACCCGAGGAGAGACCCAGTACTTC; CDR3: CASSIVGTRGETQYF
size: once; D: -; V: TRBV7-9; J: TRBJ2-7; DNA: TGTGCCAGCAGCTCCCCCTTGGGCCGGGCGAACGAGCAGTACTTC; CDR3: CASSSPLGRANEQYF
size: -; D: -; V: TRBV6-1; J: TRBJ2-7; DNA: TGTGCCAGCAGTGAAAAAGGATCATCTAGCTCCTACGAGCAGTACTTC; CDR3: CASSEKGSSSSYEQYF
size: -; D: TRBD2; V: TRBV20-1; J: TRBJ2-1; DNA: TGCAGTGCTAGTTTTCCTAGCGGGAGGGCGGGTGAGCAGTTCTTC; CDR3: CSASFPSGRAGEQFF
size: -; D: -; V: TRBV7-9; J: TRBJ2-7; DNA: TGTGCCAGCAGCATGGGTAGCTCCTACGAGCAGTACTTC; CDR3: CASSMGSSYEQYF
size: -; D: -; V: TRBV30; J: TRBJ2-5; DNA: TGTGCCTGGAGTGTAATTAGCAGACAAGAGACCCAGTACTTC; CDR3: CAWSVISRQETQYF
size: -; D: TRBD2; V: TRBV13; J: TRBJ2-1; DNA: TGTGCCAGCAGCTCCTCCGGGACTAGACTCAATGAGCAGTTCTTC; CDR3: CASSSSGTRLNEQFF
size: -; D: TRBD1; V: TRBV19; J: TRBJ1-1; DNA: TGTGCCAGTAGTATTAGCTTGCGTTTGGACAGGGGCACTGAAGCTTTCTTT; CDR3: CASSISLRLDRGTEAFF